These T cell receptor beta chains were read from a single sample in a study of shared clonotypes between healthy human individuals. The assay was immunoSEQ multiplex PCR, and TCRdb's table has in-frame clones only and misses some. The sample has some 2,000,000 clones; under 97% are singletons. Sequencing was performed on naive CD4+ T cells sorted from blood. These receptors were collected from a man aged 18 to 30 in good health. Both conserved end residues are part of each CDR3. The D gene is left open where the match is weak. Size is stated for part of the rows, as once, few or many counts, or as a class when the clone is expanded.

d_call	v_call	clone_size	j_call	cdr3_nt	cdr3_aa
.	TRBV18	.	TRBJ1-6	TGTGCCAGCTCAACAGTCCCGTCTAATAATTCACCCCTCCACTTT	CASSTVPSNNSPLHF
.	TRBV4-1	.	TRBJ2-3	TGCGCCAGCAGCCACAGGAGCACAGATACGCAGTATTTT	CASSHRSTDTQYF
.	TRBV19	.	TRBJ1-3	TGTGCCAGTAGTAGGTTGGAGGGAAACACCATATATTTT	CASSRLEGNTIYF
TRBD2	TRBV4-1	.	TRBJ2-5	TGCGCCAGCAGCTCCAGCCCGACTAGCGGGAGTGAGACCCAGTACTTC	CASSSSPTSGSETQYF
.	TRBV9	.	TRBJ1-2	TGTGCCAGCAGCGCAGCGGGGACACTATACTATGGCTACACCTTC	CASSAAGTLYYGYTF
.	TRBV5-1	once	TRBJ2-1	TGCGCCAGCAGCTTGTTCCCTCGGGCAGTGGGGGAATTGGATGAGCAGTTCTTC	CASSLFPRAVGELDEQFF
TRBD1	TRBV2	.	TRBJ2-7	TGTGCCAGCAGGGACAGGTGGGGCACCTACGAGCAGTACTTC	CASRDRWGTYEQYF
.	TRBV7-2	.	TRBJ2-3	TGTGCCAGCAGCTTAGCCAGGTCGCGGACAGATACGCAGTATTTT	CASSLARSRTDTQYF
.	TRBV7-9	.	TRBJ2-5	TGTGCCAGCAGCTCCCGTCCTGACCTTATACCCCGCGACCAGTACTTC	CASSSRPDLIPRDQYF
TRBD1	TRBV5-4	.	TRBJ1-3	TGTGCCAGCAGCGCAGGGGGAATGGTAGCCGGAAACACCATATATTTT	CASSAGGMVAGNTIYF
TRBD1	TRBV5-1	.	TRBJ1-1	TGCGCCAGCAGCTTAATGGGACAGGGGGCTCGTGAAGCTTTCTTT	CASSLMGQGAREAFF
.	TRBV4-1	.	TRBJ1-6	TGCGCCAGCAGCCAAGTAGTTACTAATTCACCCCTCCACTTT	CASSQVVTNSPLHF
TRBD1	TRBV27	.	TRBJ2-5	TGTGCCAGCAGTTTGCGGACAGGGAAGGGCCAAGAGACCCAGTACTTC	CASSLRTGKGQETQYF
.	TRBV5-1	.	TRBJ2-5	TGCGCCAGCAGCTTGGCCATGGGGCCCCAAGAGACCCAGTACTTC	CASSLAMGPQETQYF
.	TRBV7-9	.	TRBJ1-2	TGTGCCAGCAGCTTAACACAGCCGACTAACTATGGCTACACCTTC	CASSLTQPTNYGYTF
.	TRBV6-1	.	TRBJ1-4	TGTGCCAGCAGTAGTGGAATCCTTGAAAAACTGTTTTTT	CASSSGILEKLFF
.	TRBV9	.	TRBJ1-4	TGTGCCAGCAGCTCAGGAGGGGGGCATGAAAAACTGTTTTTT	CASSSGGGHEKLFF
TRBD1	TRBV6-6	.	TRBJ1-1	TGTGCCAGCAGTCTGGGACAGTCCATGAACACTGAAGCTTTCTTT	CASSLGQSMNTEAFF
.	TRBV2	once	TRBJ1-4	TGTGCCAGCAGTGCCCAAAACTTTGAAAAACTGTTTTTT	CASSAQNFEKLFF